A selection of T cell receptor beta chains follows, all from one sample in a study of T cells in Graves' hyperthyroidism and ophthalmopathy. TCRdb used MiXCR to reprocess the multiplex PCR reads, holding one entry per CDR3 protein. The sample includes around 520,000 distinct CDR3 sequences, around 22% of them seen just once. Sequences were obtained from blood. The receptor set was obtained from a woman aged 25 to 39 with Graves' ophthalmopathy. CDR3s include the opening cysteine and the closing phenylalanine or tryptophan. The D gene is left open where the match is weak. The listing skips clone size in some rows; elsewhere it reads once, few, many or a size class.

v_call,clone_size,j_call,d_call,cdr3_aa,cdr3_nt
TRBV6-5,many,TRBJ2-7,NA,CASSYGGLGRQYF,TGTGCCAGCAGTTACGGGGGCTTGGGAAGGCAGTACTTC
TRBV13,many,TRBJ2-2,NA,CASSLGTNANTGELFF,TGTGCCAGCAGCTTAGGAACGAACGCGAACACCGGGGAGCTGTTTTTT
TRBV19,many,TRBJ1-2,TRBD1,CASSNQGADNYGYTF,TGTGCCAGTAGTAACCAGGGGGCAGATAACTATGGCTACACCTTC
TRBV12-3/TRBV12-4,few,TRBJ2-7,TRBD1,CATSGGQGAEQYF,TGTGCCACCTCCGGGGGACAGGGTGCCGAGCAGTACTTC
TRBV27,many,TRBJ2-5,TRBD2,CASRQGLAGAGTQYF,TGTGCCAGCAGACAGGGACTAGCGGGGGCCGGGACCCAGTACTTC
TRBV27,NA,TRBJ2-5,TRBD1,CASSPWTGGGKWETQYF,TGTGCCAGCAGTCCTTGGACAGGTGGGGGCAAGTGGGAGACCCAGTACTTC
TRBV20-1,NA,TRBJ1-2,TRBD1,CSALRDRGRDYGYTF,TGCAGTGCTCTCCGGGACAGGGGGCGAGACTATGGCTACACCTTC
TRBV6-1,many,TRBJ2-7,TRBD2,CASRPSGGSYEQYF,TGTGCCAGCAGACCTAGCGGGGGATCCTACGAGCAGTACTTC
TRBV7-3,many,TRBJ1-2,TRBD1,CASSRGTDDGYTF,TGTGCCAGCAGCCGGGGGACAGACGATGGCTACACCTTC
TRBV27,many,TRBJ1-1,NA,CASSLGAATEAFF,TGTGCCAGCAGTTTAGGGGCGGCCACTGAAGCTTTCTTT
TRBV28,many,TRBJ2-7,NA,CASSLAVRPANF,TGTGCCAGCAGTTTGGCCGTCAGGCCGGCAAACTTC
TRBV4-3,few,TRBJ2-5,TRBD2,CASSRGVGGGQEETQYF,TGCGCCAGCAGCCGCGGGGTCGGCGGGGGGCAGGAGGAGACCCAGTACTTC
TRBV2,NA,TRBJ2-7,TRBD1,CASSEQGATYEQYF,TGTGCCAGCAGTGAGCAGGGGGCTACCTACGAGCAGTACTTC
TRBV6-1,many,TRBJ1-5,NA,CASSGVRGGYVGNQPQHF,TGTGCCAGCAGTGGGGTCAGGGGCGGCTATGTGGGCAATCAGCCCCAGCATTTT
TRBV11-3,NA,TRBJ1-1,NA,CASSLVRDRLAYTMNTEAFF,TGTGCCAGCAGCTTAGTCAGGGATAGATTGGCCTATACCATGAACACTGAAGCTTTCTTT
TRBV6-1,few,TRBJ2-7,TRBD1,CASSKRGQGYEQYF,TGTGCCAGCAGTAAGAGGGGACAGGGTTACGAGCAGTACTTC
TRBV27,NA,TRBJ1-5,NA,CASAGINQPQHF,TGTGCCAGTGCAGGGATTAATCAGCCCCAGCATTTT
TRBV6-1,many,TRBJ1-2,NA,CASSELGYGYTF,TGTGCCAGCAGTGAACTGGGATATGGCTACACCTTC
TRBV6-2/TRBV6-3,NA,TRBJ1-5,NA,CASRPAGSNQPQHF,TGTGCCAGCAGACCTGCGGGCTCCAATCAGCCCCAGCATTTT
TRBV6-1,few,TRBJ2-7,NA,CASLNVPYEQYF,TGTGCCAGCCTGAATGTCCCCTACGAGCAGTACTTC
TRBV19,NA,TRBJ2-7,NA,CASNGRQFPYEQYF,TGTGCCAGTAACGGGAGACAGTTCCCCTACGAGCAGTACTTC
TRBV27,many,TRBJ2-7,NA,CASNPLRDSYEQYF,TGTGCCAGCAACCCCCTGAGGGATTCCTACGAGCAGTACTTC
TRBV28,many,TRBJ2-7,TRBD1,CASRADRGPYEQYF,TGTGCCAGCAGGGCTGACAGGGGACCCTACGAGCAGTACTTC
TRBV5-1,NA,TRBJ1-5,NA,CASRATSNQPQHF,TGCGCCAGCAGGGCCACTAGCAATCAGCCCCAGCATTTT
TRBV4-1,few,TRBJ1-1,NA,CAGSPHPRGRETEAFF,TGCGCCGGCAGCCCCCATCCGCGAGGGCGGGAGACTGAAGCTTTCTTT
TRBV20-1,many,TRBJ2-7,TRBD1,CSAGDRVNSYEQYF,TGCAGTGCCGGTGACAGGGTCAACTCCTACGAGCAGTACTTC
TRBV6-1,many,TRBJ2-7,NA,CASSGQGGDEQYF,TGTGCCAGCAGTGGGCAGGGGGGGGACGAGCAGTACTTC
TRBV28,NA,TRBJ1-1,NA,CASSLLWGQTQATEAFF,TGTGCCAGCAGTTTATTGTGGGGGCAGACTCAGGCCACTGAAGCTTTCTTT
TRBV4-1,many,TRBJ2-7,NA,CASSQVTGQGYEQYF,TGCGCCAGCAGCCAGGTAACGGGACAAGGCTACGAGCAGTACTTC
TRBV24-1,many,TRBJ1-2,NA,CATSDPNGVRGYTF,TGTGCCACCAGTGATCCAAACGGGGTTCGGGGCTACACCTTC
TRBV5-1,few,TRBJ1-1,NA,CASSLSGGGSEAFF,TGCGCCAGCAGCTTGTCAGGCGGTGGGAGTGAAGCTTTCTTT
TRBV27,many,TRBJ1-5,NA,CASGISNQPQHF,TGTGCCAGTGGGATTAGCAATCAGCCCCAGCATTTT
TRBV12-3/TRBV12-4,few,TRBJ1-5,NA,CASSNGTRNQPQHF,TGTGCCAGCAGCAATGGGACACGCAATCAGCCCCAGCATTTT
TRBV29-1,many,TRBJ1-2,NA,CSPTIGTF,TGCAGCCCGACTATTGGCACCTTC
TRBV6-2/TRBV6-3,NA,TRBJ2-5,TRBD1,CASSPSGGRAETQYF,TGTGCCAGCAGCCCCTCAGGGGGCAGGGCGGAGACCCAGTACTTC
TRBV7-9,many,TRBJ2-7,NA,CASSQLNYEQYF,TGTGCCAGCAGCCAACTTAACTACGAGCAGTACTTC
TRBV6-2/TRBV6-3,few,TRBJ2-2,TRBD2,CASSFSGLAGGPQGGELFF,TGTGCCAGCAGTTTCTCGGGACTAGCGGGGGGCCCTCAGGGCGGGGAGCTGTTTTTT
TRBV20-1,many,TRBJ1-5,TRBD1,CSASPGQDYQPQHF,TGCAGTGCTAGCCCCGGACAGGATTATCAGCCCCAGCATTTT
TRBV12-3/TRBV12-4,NA,TRBJ1-2,NA,CASSFAGVGYGYTF,TGTGCCAGCAGCTTTGCAGGGGTCGGATATGGCTACACCTTC
TRBV12-3/TRBV12-4,NA,TRBJ2-5,TRBD1,CASSNGTGGGQTQYF,TGTGCCAGCAGTAATGGGACAGGGGGCGGACAGACCCAGTACTTC
TRBV6-4,NA,TRBJ1-2,NA,CASSDGAGSLRGYTF,TGTGCCAGCAGTGACGGGGCAGGGTCATTGCGTGGCTACACCTTC
TRBV5-1,many,TRBJ1-5,NA,CASSLEGFGNQPQHF,TGCGCCAGCAGCTTGGAGGGTTTCGGCAATCAGCCCCAGCATTTT
TRBV6-2/TRBV6-3,NA,TRBJ1-5,NA,CATRPGLYSNQPQHF,TGTGCCACCCGCCCGGGACTGTATAGCAATCAGCCCCAGCATTTT
TRBV20-1,once,TRBJ1-2,TRBD1,CSARDRGQGAGYTF,TGCAGTGCTAGAGACCGGGGACAGGGGGCAGGCTACACCTTC
TRBV6-5,NA,TRBJ1-2,NA,CASSYSSPGKASRYTF,TGTGCCAGCAGTTACTCGAGTCCGGGAAAGGCGAGTCGCTACACCTTC
TRBV28,few,TRBJ2-7,NA,CASSPTGTPNDEQYF,TGTGCCAGCAGTCCAACCGGGACACCGAACGACGAGCAGTACTTC
TRBV7-3,many,TRBJ2-2,TRBD2,CASRGRGLAGNTGELFF,TGTGCCAGCAGGGGTCGGGGACTAGCGGGGAACACCGGGGAGCTGTTTTTT
TRBV7-2,NA,TRBJ2-7,TRBD2,CASSAIGLAAYEQYF,TGTGCCAGCAGCGCGATCGGACTAGCGGCCTACGAGCAGTACTTC
TRBV3-1,few,TRBJ1-2,TRBD1,CASSLSDRVQYTF,TGTGCCAGCAGCCTCTCGGACAGGGTTCAGTACACCTTC
TRBV28,NA,TRBJ1-2,NA,CASSLPSGTGYTF,TGTGCCAGCAGTTTACCCTCCGGGACGGGCTACACCTTC
TRBV9,many,TRBJ2-1,NA,CASSVSPYSYNEQFF,TGTGCCAGCAGCGTATCCCCATACTCCTACAATGAGCAGTTCTTC
TRBV6-5,many,TRBJ1-2,NA,CASSYRALVYGYTF,TGTGCCAGCAGTTACCGGGCCTTGGTCTATGGCTACACCTTC
TRBV4-1,many,TRBJ1-1,NA,CASSQAGSGTEAFF,TGCGCCAGCAGCCAAGCGGGGTCGGGGACTGAAGCTTTCTTT